The 29 T cell receptor beta chains in this list originate from one sample, sequenced in a study of T cells after yellow fever vaccination (dated 2019 in TCRdb). Libraries were built with 5' RACE. Sequencing relied on an Illumina NovaSeq 6000. TCRdb trimmed public reads at Q25 via fastp, called clones via MiXCR and kept in-frame beta chains. Entries are consolidated by CDR3 protein sequence, retaining the most common genes and DNA. The table for this sample lists some 340,000 distinct CDR3 sequences; around 10% of them were counted only once. The ten most abundant clones make up less than 3.5% of the sample. The treatment or condition label, read with the paper, signifies: live attenuated yellow fever vaccine strain. This material consisted of CD4+ T cells sorted from PBMCs, taken 45 days after the yellow fever booster vaccination. These receptor sequences come from a man between 18 and 29 years old who received the YFV17D yellow fever vaccine.

The J gene is TRBJ1-4, the V gene TRBV11-2; 8 bases align to TRBD1. The CDR3 is made up of 17 amino acids. V lost 2 bases, J lost 7 bases, and 12 bases stayed unmatched. Germline V gives CDR1 SGHAT, CDR2 FQNNGV. CDR3 DNA sequence: TGTGCCAGCAGCTTACTACGAGGACAGGGTCTAAGTGAAAAACTGTTTTTT. Its translation is CASSLLRGQGLSEKLFF.

This clonotype has at least ten counts. This chain uses TRBV2 with TRBJ1-5; no clear D gene. The CDR3 covers 15 residues. Germline lookup yields CDR1 SNHLY and CDR2 FYNNEI. Trimming pared 5 bases from V and 4 bases from J, leaving 15 bases between. The CDR3 DNA sequence: TGTGCCAGCAGTTACCCTGCCCGTCTTAATCAGCCCCAGCATTTT. The encoded protein is CASSYPARLNQPQHF.

The rearrangement links TRBV2 to TRBJ2-5, with D maybe TRBD1 (5 bases). CDR1 and CDR2 from the germline V gene are SNHLY and FYNNEI. CDR3 length: 12 amino acids. Trimming stripped 4 bases from V and 5 bases from J, with 8 bases between. The CDR3 reads CASSAKGETQYF. As DNA, the CDR3 is TGTGCCAGCAGTGCAAAGGGGGAGACCCAGTACTTC.

CDR3 nucleotides: TGTGCCAGCAACGGGGAGCTTGAAACTGAAGCTTTCTTT. Translated, it gives CASNGELETEAFF. The chain uses TRBV2 and TRBJ1-1; D ambiguous. The CDR3 length is 13 residues. Looked up from germline, CDR1 is SNHLY and CDR2 is FYNNEI. The V and J ends lost 7 bases and 5 bases respectively, with 14 bases between them. Variable domain in full (rest from reference TRBV2 and TRBJ1-1): EPEVTQTPSHQVTQMGQEVILRCVPISNHLYFYWYRQILGQKVEFLVSFYNNEISEKSEIFDDQFSVERPDGSNFTLKIRSTKLEDSAMYFCASNGELETEAFFGQGTRLTVV.

There are a few counts of this clonotype. The chain couples TRBV30 to TRBJ1-1; D call uncertain. This CDR3 is 11 amino acids long. The V and J ends lost 2 bases and 6 bases respectively, with 7 bases between them. CDR1 and CDR2 (germline): GTSNPN, SVGIG (reference sequence). For the CDR3, the DNA is TGTGCCTGGAGTCTACTTGCTGAAGCTTTCTTT. It specifies CAWSLLAEAFF.

In its sample, this clonotype was seen a few times. The V call is TRBV24-1, the J call TRBJ2-1; TRBD1 might be the D (7 bases). Germline-derived CDR1 and CDR2 are KGHDR and SFDVKD. CDR3 length: 13 residues. The ends were cut back, 4 bases at V and 15 bases at J, with 18 bases in the middle. CDR3 coding DNA: TGTGCCACCAGTGACCAGGGGGGACAACTAGGGTTCTTC. It codes for CATSDQGGQLGFF.

The chain joins TRBV21-1 to TRBJ1-1; the table assigns TRBD1, which was not confirmed against the DNA. TRBV21-1 represents a pseudogene. The CDR3 covers 16 residues. The CDR3, as DNA: TGTGCCAGCAGCAAATACGCGGACATCTTTGGCACTGAAGCTTTCTTT. This translates into CASSKYADIFGTEAFF.

The chain is built from TRBV7-2 and TRBJ1-6; 9 positions agree with TRBD1. The CDR3 covers 15 residues. The V segment lost 1 base and the J segment 10 bases; nucleotides outside the gene matches: 5. CDR1 SGHTA and CDR2 FQGNSA come from the germline V gene. As DNA, the CDR3 is TGTGCCAGCAGCTTAGTACAGGGGGCTGTCTCACCCCTCCACTTT. Translated, it gives CASSLVQGAVSPLHF.

This clonotype was recorded a few times. The V call is TRBV6-2 or TRBV6-3, the J call TRBJ1-5; no clear D gene. Germline CDR1 MNHEY, CDR2 SVGEGT. V was cut by 9 bases and J by 6 bases, with 9 bases left in between. The CDR3 has 11 residues. The CDR3 coding sequence is TGTGCCAGGGGCCGAAGTCAGCCCCAGCATTTT. It translates to CARGRSQPQHF.

This sequence joins TRBV7-3 and TRBJ2-1; tentative D call: TRBD2 (5 bases). CDR3 size: 16 residues. Trimming left V 4 bases short and J 0 bases short, with 13 bases between. Germline V CDR1 and CDR2: SGHTA, FQGTGA. The CDR3 DNA sequence: TGTGCCAGCAGCTCTAGCCCCCACAGCTCCTACAATGAGCAGTTCTTC. Translating gives CASSSSPHSSYNEQFF.

This clonotype showed up just a few times. This sequence joins TRBV12-3 or TRBV12-4 and TRBJ2-6, with TRBD2 matching over 8 bases. V was clipped by 7 bases and J by 3 bases; unmatched bases: 8. The CDR3 contains 16 residues. CDR3 region: CASTRRTSLGANVLTF. In DNA, the CDR3 is TGTGCCAGCACCCGCCGGACTAGCCTTGGGGCCAACGTCCTGACTTTC.

CDR3 sequence (DNA): TGTGCCAGCAAGGGTCTACCGGATGAGCAGTTCTTC. Translation: CASKGLPDEQFF. The V gene is TRBV6-2 or TRBV6-3, the J gene TRBJ2-1; no reliable D call. Trimming shortened V by 7 bases and J by 8 bases, and 12 bases separated the two germline ends. Germline CDR1 and CDR2: MNHEY and SVGEGT. The CDR3 spans 12 residues.

The sample holds many counts of this clonotype. The V and J genes are TRBV7-9 and TRBJ2-3; 7 nucleotides match TRBD2. J gave up 9 bases and V 5 bases, and 5 bases lay outside the gene matches. This CDR3 region has 12 residues. Per germline, CDR1 SEHNR and CDR2 FQNEAQ (reference sequence). The CDR3 region has the DNA TGTGCCAGCAGCCCCCAGGGAGGGACGCAGTATTTT. Its protein product is CASSPQGGTQYF.

This clonotype showed up just a few times. The rearrangement links TRBV12-3 or TRBV12-4 to TRBJ1-2, with D perhaps TRBD1 (5 bases). The CDR3 spans 14 residues. Trimming cost V 6 bases and J 11 bases, with 22 bases left between them. Here the CDR3 DNA reads TGTGCCAGCAGCCGACAGACGGAGGGGATCGGGTACACCTTC. Translating it yields CASSRQTEGIGYTF.

The chain is built from TRBV7-2 and TRBJ1-6; D gene uncertain. Germline CDR1 is SGHTA and CDR2 is FQGNSA. This CDR3 spans 12 amino acids. Trimming pared 5 bases from V and 10 bases from J, leaving 9 bases between. The CDR3 is CASSQPLSPLHF. The CDR3, as DNA: TGTGCCAGCAGCCAACCCCTATCACCCCTCCACTTT.

V gene TRBV6-2 or TRBV6-3 combines with J gene TRBJ2-1; a possible D gene is TRBD2 (6 bases). This CDR3 spans 16 amino acids. CDR1 and CDR2 (germline): MNHEY, SVGEGT. The germline V and J ends were trimmed by 5 bases and 4 bases, with 18 bases remaining between them. CDR3: CASSQRMTRGYNEQFF. The CDR3 DNA is TGTGCCAGCAGTCAACGAATGACTAGGGGATACAATGAGCAGTTCTTC.

This clonotype was detected only a few times. This chain connects TRBV9 to TRBJ2-5; 9 bases agree with TRBD2. J gave up 4 bases and V 4 bases, and 11 bases lay outside the gene matches. Germline-derived CDR1 and CDR2 are SGDLS and YYNGEE. The CDR3 runs 16 residues. As DNA, the CDR3 is TGTGCCAGCAGCCCGGCGGGGGGGACAACTACAGAGACCCAGTACTTC. Its protein is CASSPAGGTTTETQYF.

The chain has TRBV7-3 and TRBJ2-6; 7 nucleotides align to TRBD1. With V trimmed by 5 bases and J by 8 bases, 9 bases remained unmatched. The germline V gene has CDR1 SGHTA and CDR2 FQGTGA. CDR3 length: 15 residues. The CDR3 nucleotides read TGTGCCAGCAGCCTGGGACAGCCCGGGACCAACGTCCTGACTTTC. Translation: CASSLGQPGTNVLTF.

The chain joins TRBV24-1 to TRBJ2-3; D might be TRBD2 (6 bases). In germline, CDR1 is KGHDR, CDR2 SFDVKD. The length of the CDR3 is 15 residues. Trimming removed 2 bases from V and 4 bases from J, with 12 bases in between. The CDR3 nucleotides are TGTGCCACCAGTGATTCCGGAGGAGGGGCAGATACGCAGTATTTT. The encoded protein is CATSDSGGGADTQYF.

The gene calls are TRBV7-8 and TRBJ2-3; TRBD2 agrees at 10 bases. Trimming cost V 0 bases and J 3 bases; bases outside gene matches: 6. The germline gives CDR1 SGHVS, CDR2 FQNEAQ. The CDR3 is 17 amino acids. DNA of the CDR3: TGTGCCAGCAGCTTAGCGGGTAGCGGGGGGAGGACAGATACGCAGTATTTT. Protein: CASSLAGSGGRTDTQYF. Full variable domain (outside the CDR3, taken from reference TRBV7-8 and TRBJ2-3): GAGVSQSPRYKVAKRGQDVALRCDPISGHVSLFWYQQALGQGPEFLTYFQNEAQLDKSGLPSDRFFAERPEGSVSTLKIQRTQQEDSAVYLCASSLAGSGGRTDTQYFGPGTRLTVL.

This clonotype was recorded a few times. The chain couples TRBV5-1 to TRBJ2-5, with a weak D call TRBD2 (5 bases). CDR1 SGHRS and CDR2 YFSETQ come from the germline V gene. This CDR3 spans 14 amino acids. V was shortened by 5 bases and J by 5 bases, with 16 bases between the two germline ends. CDR3 nucleotides: TGCGCCAGCAGTGATGTTTCAGGCGGGGAGACCCAGTACTTC. Protein product: CASSDVSGGETQYF.

This clonotype was recorded a few times. The chain has TRBV7-8 and TRBJ2-1, with 9 positions matching TRBD2. Germline V gene sequence: CDR1 SGHVS, CDR2 FQNEAQ. The CDR3 consists of 14 residues. The V and J ends lost 5 bases and 9 bases, in that order; junction bases with no gene match: 8. For the CDR3, the DNA is TGTGCCAGCAGCCAACCGGGACTAGCAAGTGAGCAGTTCTTC. Encoded protein: CASSQPGLASEQFF.

The rearrangement links TRBV6-6 to TRBJ1-3; unclear D gene. The CDR3 is 15 residues long. The germline V gene encodes CDR1 MNHNY and CDR2 SVGAGI (reference sequence). V lost 2 bases and J lost 2, with 10 bases in between. CDR3 region: CASSYGSQPGNTIYF. The CDR3 DNA is TGTGCCAGCAGTTACGGGTCACAACCTGGAAACACCATATATTTT.

V gene TRBV5-4 combines with J gene TRBJ1-1; D possibly corresponds to TRBD1 (6 bases). The CDR3 loop spans 15 amino acids. Trimming took 0 bases from V and 4 from J, leaving 13 bases between them. Germline V lookup: CDR1 SGHNT, CDR2 YYREEE (reference sequence). In nucleotides, the CDR3 is TGTGCCAGCAGCTTGGGGGGACGGGGGCTCACTGAAGCTTTCTTT. This translates into CASSLGGRGLTEAFF.

This chain links TRBV19 with TRBJ1-4; a possible D gene is TRBD1 (5 bases). The CDR3 length is 15 residues. V was clipped by 5 bases and J by 8 bases, with 18 bases between them. Germline lookup yields CDR1 LNHDA and CDR2 SQIVND (reference sequence). The CDR3 sequence is CASSPGTTPMEKLFF. In DNA, the CDR3 is TGTGCCAGTAGTCCGGGGACGACTCCCATGGAAAAACTGTTTTTT.

The rearrangement links TRBV9 to TRBJ1-4; 8 bases agree with TRBD1. After removal of 3 bases from V and 10 bases from J, the junction contained 8 bases not matched to a gene. Germline V gene data show CDR1 as SGDLS and CDR2 as YYNGEE. CDR3 length: 14 amino acids. The CDR3 DNA reads as TGTGCCAGCAGCGAGGGGGGACAGGTTGCAAAACTGTTTTTT. Protein product: CASSEGGQVAKLFF.

The chain couples TRBV24-1 to TRBJ2-5; tentatively, D is TRBD2 (6 bases). The CDR3 sequence is 15 residues long. Germline V gives CDR1 KGHDR, CDR2 SFDVKD. The V gene lost 7 bases and the J gene lost 0 bases, with 14 bases spanning the gap. This CDR3 reads CATSAPGGDQETQYF. In nucleotides, the CDR3 is TGTGCCACCAGCGCCCCCGGCGGGGACCAAGAGACCCAGTACTTC.

This clonotype was counted only a few times. The chain couples TRBV11-2 to TRBJ2-7, with 10 bases matching TRBD1. With 5 bases clipped from V and 4 bases from J, the junction kept 5 bases outside the gene matches. Looked up from germline, CDR1 is SGHAT and CDR2 is FQNNGV. This CDR3 region has 14 residues. Here the CDR3 DNA reads TGTGCCAGCAGCCTTGGGACAGGGGAATACGAGCAGTACTTC. It translates to CASSLGTGEYEQYF.

This clonotype was detected ten times or more. The genes are TRBV5-1 and TRBJ2-5; D perhaps matches TRBD2 (6 bases). CDR1 SGHRS and CDR2 YFSETQ come from the germline V gene. The V end lost 1 base, the J end lost 2 bases, and 18 bases lay between the germline ends. The CDR3 length is 17 residues. CDR3 residues: CASSLWGLTHFQETQYF. CDR3 in DNA: TGCGCCAGCAGCTTGTGGGGACTTACCCATTTTCAAGAGACCCAGTACTTC.